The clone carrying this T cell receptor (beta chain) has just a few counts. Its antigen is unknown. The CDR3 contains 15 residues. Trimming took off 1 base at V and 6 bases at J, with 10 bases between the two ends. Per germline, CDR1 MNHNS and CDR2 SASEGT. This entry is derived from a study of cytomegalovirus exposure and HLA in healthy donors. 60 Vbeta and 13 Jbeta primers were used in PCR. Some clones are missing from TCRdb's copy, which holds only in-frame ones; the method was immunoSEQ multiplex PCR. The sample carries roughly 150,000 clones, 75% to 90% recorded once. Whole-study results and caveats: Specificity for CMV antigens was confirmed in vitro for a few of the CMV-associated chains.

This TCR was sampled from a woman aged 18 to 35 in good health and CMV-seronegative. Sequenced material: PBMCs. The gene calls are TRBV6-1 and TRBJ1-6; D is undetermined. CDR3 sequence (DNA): TGTGCCAGCAGTGAAGAGACATACCTTAATTCACCCCTCCACTTT. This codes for CASSEETYLNSPLHF.